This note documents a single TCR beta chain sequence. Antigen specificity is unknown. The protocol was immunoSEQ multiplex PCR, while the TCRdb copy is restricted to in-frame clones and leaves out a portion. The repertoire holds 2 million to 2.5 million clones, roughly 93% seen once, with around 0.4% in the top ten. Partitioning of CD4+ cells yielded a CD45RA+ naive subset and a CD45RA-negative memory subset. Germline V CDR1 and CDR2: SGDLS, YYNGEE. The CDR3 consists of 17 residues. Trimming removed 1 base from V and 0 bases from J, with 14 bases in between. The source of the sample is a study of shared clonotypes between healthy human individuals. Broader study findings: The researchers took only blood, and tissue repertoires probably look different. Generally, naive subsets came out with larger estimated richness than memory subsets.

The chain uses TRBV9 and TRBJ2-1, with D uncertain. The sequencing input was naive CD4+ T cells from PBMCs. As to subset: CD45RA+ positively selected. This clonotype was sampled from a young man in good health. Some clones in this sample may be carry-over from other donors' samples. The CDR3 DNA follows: TGTGCCAGCAGCGTACCCCCAGGCGGTAGCTCCTACAATGAGCAGTTCTTC. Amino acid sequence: CASSVPPGGSSYNEQFF. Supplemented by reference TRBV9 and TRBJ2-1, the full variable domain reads DSGVTQTPKHLITATGQRVTLRCSPRSGDLSVYWYQQSLDQGLQFLIQYYNGEERAKGNILERFSAQQFPDLHSELNLSSLELGDSALYFCASSVPPGGSSYNEQFFGPGTRLTVL.